Shown below are 3 T cell receptor beta chains from a single sample sequenced in a study of T cells in localized non-small cell lung cancer. Repertoires were generated with immunoSEQ multiplex PCR, while TCRdb's copy carries only in-frame clones and drops some. The sample lists approximately 11,000 clones; 90% to 95% were seen once. Sequencing was performed on peripheral blood, taken before any cancer treatment. These receptors were collected from a male donor at least 60 years old with stage III lung adenocarcinoma.

This chain connects TRBV6-5 to TRBJ1-5; no reliable D call. Germline lookup yields CDR1 MNHEY and CDR2 SVGAGI. The CDR3 is 15 residues long. Trimming cost V 1 base and J 0 bases, with 7 bases left between them. The CDR3 region is CASSYFGNSNQPQHF. CDR3 nucleotides: TGTGCCAGCAGTTACTTTGGCAATAGCAATCAGCCCCAGCATTTT.

V gene TRBV5-5 combines with J gene TRBJ2-3; 8 bases are a match to TRBD2. V dropped 3 bases and J dropped 0; count of bases not matched to a gene: 6. From germline, CDR1 is SGHKS and CDR2 YYEKEE (reference sequence). The CDR3 runs 16 residues. The CDR3 here is CASSSTLAASTDTQYF. In nucleotides, the CDR3 is TGTGCCAGCAGCTCAACACTAGCGGCTAGCACAGATACGCAGTATTTT.

The chain carries TRBV28 and TRBJ2-7; D is undetermined. The CDR3 contains 12 residues. Germline loops: CDR1 MDHEN, CDR2 SYDVKM. Trimming removed 6 bases at V and 7 bases at J, with 13 bases between. CDR3 nucleotides: TGTGCCAGCAGATGGTTGGAAGGGGAGCAGTACTTC. Residues: CASRWLEGEQYF.